Below, 12 T cell receptor beta chains from the same sample are listed, as sequenced in a study of blood T cell repertoires in COVID-19. Clones were read by immunoSEQ multiplex PCR, and TCRdb kept only the in-frame ones, dropping some. The table includes some 240,000 clones, 90% detected once. Sample: peripheral blood. The origin of the receptors is a woman aged 55-70 years with COVID-19, enrolled during active disease.

This clone was seen only once. The chain links TRBV7-9 to TRBJ2-2; D might be TRBD1 (6 bases). Looked up from germline, CDR1 is SEHNR and CDR2 is FQNEAQ (reference sequence). This CDR3 has 18 residues. V was cut by 4 bases and J by 2 bases, with 20 bases left in between. Written as DNA, the CDR3 is TGTGCCAGCAGCTCAACCAAACCACAGGGCCTTAACACCGGGGAGCTGTTTTTT. Protein: CASSSTKPQGLNTGELFF.

The chain links TRBV7-9 to TRBJ1-5, with TRBD1 identical over 7 bases. Germline-derived CDR1 and CDR2 are SEHNR and FQNEAQ (reference sequence). The CDR3 has 14 amino acids. After removal of 5 bases from V and 11 bases from J, the junction contained 12 bases not matched to a gene. CDR3 DNA sequence: TGTGCCAGCAGCGGGGGACAGCCGCCGCTAGCCCAGCATTTT. This gives the protein CASSGGQPPLAQHF.

V is TRBV7-9 and J is TRBJ2-7; TRBD2 is a possible D gene (5 bases). The CDR3 covers 14 residues. V was shortened by 4 bases and J by 3 bases, with 13 bases between the two germline ends. Germline V gene sequence: CDR1 SEHNR, CDR2 FQNEAQ (reference sequence). This CDR3 reads CASSSHSGIYEQYF. The DNA for the CDR3 is TGTGCCAGCAGCTCCCACTCCGGGATCTACGAGCAGTACTTC. The full variable domain, completed using reference TRBV7-9 and TRBJ2-7, is DTGVSQNPRHKITKRGQNVTFRCDPISEHNRLYWYRQTLGQGPEFLTYFQNEAQLEKSRLLSDRFSAERPKGSFSTLEIQRTEQGDSAMYLCASSSHSGIYEQYFGPGTRLTVT.

The chain has TRBV14 and TRBJ2-1; D may be TRBD1 (6 bases). V lost 4 bases and J 4 bases, leaving 14 bases between the germline ends. Germline assignment: CDR1 SGHDN and CDR2 FVKESK. This CDR3 contains 15 residues. The DNA for the CDR3 is TGTGCCAGCAGCCTACTGGGACAACTATACAATGAGCAGTTCTTC. Its protein product is CASSLLGQLYNEQFF.

This chain links TRBV25-1 with TRBJ2-1; 8 nucleotides match TRBD1. V gave up 6 bases and J gave up 9 bases; unmatched junction bases: 7. Germline assignment: CDR1 MGHDK and CDR2 SYGVNS. The CDR3 covers 13 residues. CDR3 sequence: CASSDRGVGEQFF. The CDR3 DNA reads TGTGCCAGCAGCGACAGGGGTGTAGGTGAGCAGTTCTTC.

V and J are TRBV7-7 and TRBJ2-1; 7 bases are a match to TRBD1. The V and J ends lost 1 base and 4 bases, in that order; junction bases with no gene match: 7. CDR3 length: 16 residues. The V gene's germline CDR1 is SSHAT and CDR2 FNYEAQ (reference sequence). CDR3 loop: CASSLEVTGPYNEQFF. DNA for the CDR3: TGTGCCAGCAGCTTAGAAGTGACAGGGCCTTACAATGAGCAGTTCTTC.

The V gene is TRBV6-6, the J gene TRBJ2-2; 9 bases align to TRBD1. The CDR3 consists of 14 residues. CDR1 is MNHNY, CDR2 SVGAGI, per germline (reference sequence). Germline trimming cut 6 bases from V and 5 bases from J; bases unmatched to any gene: 4. The CDR3 DNA is TGTGCCAGCAGCCCCGGGACAGGGACCGGGGAGCTGTTTTTT. This translates into CASSPGTGTGELFF.

The rearrangement links TRBV19 to TRBJ1-1, with TRBD1 as a possible D gene (6 bases). CDR1 is LNHDA, CDR2 SQIVND, per germline (reference sequence). This CDR3 is 13 amino acids long. Trimming took off 10 bases at V and 0 bases at J, with 12 bases between the two ends. The CDR3 loop is CATSGVMNTEAFF. Here the CDR3 DNA reads TGTGCCACCTCAGGGGTGATGAACACTGAAGCTTTCTTT.

J is TRBJ1-6 and V is TRBV6-5; D unresolved. CDR1 is MNHEY and CDR2 is SVGAGI in the germline V gene. V dropped 6 bases and J dropped 0 bases, with 9 bases sitting between them. This CDR3 is built from 15 residues. The CDR3, as DNA: TGTGCCAGCAGAGCTGAGAGCTCCTATAATTCACCCCTCCACTTT. Amino acids: CASRAESSYNSPLHF.

J is TRBJ1-1 and V is TRBV21-1; TRBD1, the table's D call, was not compared with the DNA. TRBV21-1 is marked as a pseudogene. The length of the CDR3 is 14 residues. CDR3 nucleotides: TGTGCCAGCAGCACCCAGGGAAGGAACACTGAAGCTTTCTTT. Protein sequence: CASSTQGRNTEAFF.

The V and J genes are TRBV7-2 and TRBJ2-7, with D possibly being TRBD2 (5 bases). The CDR3 length is 14 residues. Looked up from germline, CDR1 is SGHTA and CDR2 is FQGNSA. The V and J ends lost 5 bases and 7 bases respectively, with 18 bases between them. CDR3 sequence reads: CASSTPGVWGEQYF. DNA for the CDR3: TGTGCCAGCAGCACACCCGGGGTTTGGGGAGAGCAGTACTTC.

Only one count was recorded for this clone. Here the CDR3 reads CASSQAGSEKLFF. The DNA for the CDR3 is TGCGCCAGCAGCCAAGCCGGGTCAGAAAAACTGTTTTTT. The chain joins TRBV4-3 to TRBJ1-4, with no clear D. Germline CDR1 reads LGHNA; CDR2 reads YSLEER. The ends were cut back, 1 base at V and 8 bases at J, with 8 bases in the middle. This CDR3 has 13 residues.